These 6 T cell receptor beta chains came from one sample sequenced in a study of vaccination effects on CD4 cells after COVID-19. Sequencing was preceded by expansion of antigen-specific CD4+ T cells with viral peptide pools in the ViraFEST assay. CD4+ T cell isolation took place after about nine days of culture. All study participants received two doses of BNT162b2 or mRNA-1273 vaccine. These receptors have no identified antigens. This table comes from immunoSEQ multiplex PCR, and its TCRdb copy is limited to in-frame clones, with some not included. Of tens of thousands of clones in the sample, 70% to 85% were seen once. The sequences come from CD4+ T cells from PBMCs cultured with HCoV-229E spike peptides, collected after COVID-19 vaccination. These receptors all stem from a human donor who received a COVID-19 vaccine.

V usage is TRBV28 and J usage is TRBJ1-2, with 9 bases fitting TRBD1. With V trimmed by 2 bases and J by 6 bases, 7 bases remained unmatched. The CDR3 extends over 15 amino acids. CDR1 is MDHEN and CDR2 is SYDVKM in the germline V gene. This CDR3 is CASSLTGGGSNGYTF. CDR3 DNA: TGTGCCAGCAGTTTAACAGGGGGCGGGTCTAATGGCTACACCTTC.

In its sample, this clone was seen a few times. CDR3 sequence reads: CASSLGTDQGNTIYF. The CDR3 DNA sequence: TGCGCCAGCAGCTTGGGGACGGACCAAGGAAACACCATATATTTT. This chain joins TRBV5-1 and TRBJ1-3; D not certain. V lost 0 bases and J lost 4, with 11 bases in between. This CDR3 comprises 15 residues. Germline V gene data show CDR1 as SGHRS and CDR2 as YFSETQ.

The chain is built from TRBV5-6 and TRBJ1-4, with a tentative D call TRBD1 (6 bases). CDR1 and CDR2 from the germline V gene are SGHDT and YYEEEE. The CDR3 sequence is 16 residues long. V dropped 4 bases and J dropped 8 bases, with 21 bases sitting between them. The CDR3 sequence: CASSITDSTQGEKLFF. The CDR3 nucleotides are TGTGCCAGCAGCATCACGGACAGTACCCAGGGAGAAAAACTGTTTTTT.

V is TRBV7-2 and J is TRBJ2-5, with a tentative D call TRBD1 (5 bases). The V end lost 1 base, the J end lost 13 bases, and 16 bases lay between the germline ends. CDR1 and CDR2 (germline): SGHTA, FQGNSA. The CDR3 sequence is 13 residues long. DNA of the CDR3: TGTGCCAGCAGCTTAGACAGGAGATCCGAAATGTACTTC. Encoded protein: CASSLDRRSEMYF. The full variable domain, its missing parts supplied by reference TRBV7-2 and TRBJ2-5, is GAGVSQSPSNKVTEKGKDVELRCDPISGHTALYWYRQSLGQGLEFLIYFQGNSAPDKSGLPSDRFSAERTGGSVSTLTIQRTQQEDSAVYLCASSLDRRSEMYFGPGTRLLVL.

This chain connects TRBV9 to TRBJ1-6; D unresolved. CDR1 and CDR2 (germline): SGDLS, YYNGEE. The CDR3 extends over 14 amino acids. V gave up 0 bases and J gave up 6 bases, with 7 bases separating them. The CDR3 loop reads CASSVGTANSPLHF. The CDR3 bases are TGTGCCAGCAGCGTAGGAACCGCTAATTCACCCCTCCACTTT.

This chain joins TRBV18 and TRBJ2-7; D is perhaps TRBD2 (5 bases). V was pared by 2 bases and J by 6 bases, with 11 bases between. This CDR3 has 13 amino acids. Germline V gives CDR1 KGHSH, CDR2 LQKENI. The CDR3 nucleotides are TGTGCCAGCTCACCATTACCCGAGGGCGAGCAGTACGTC. Translated: CASSPLPEGEQYV.